The 2 T cell receptor beta chains below all came from one sample that was sequenced in a study of blood T cell repertoires in COVID-19. Method: immunoSEQ multiplex PCR; TCRdb's copy keeps in-frame clones and lacks some. This table has some 260,000 clones, 70% to 90% appearing once. Input material: peripheral blood. Receptors were obtained from a human donor in a cohort sampled during active COVID-19.

The V gene is TRBV4-3, the J gene TRBJ2-2; D not resolved. Looked up from germline, CDR1 is LGHNA and CDR2 is YSLEER. CDR3 length equals 16 residues. V lost 3 bases, J lost 2 bases, and 13 bases lay in between. The CDR3: CASSQHDGGNTGELFF. CDR3 bases: TGCGCCAGCAGCCAGCATGACGGCGGTAACACCGGGGAGCTGTTTTTT.

The rearrangement uses TRBV5-4 and TRBJ2-3; D may be TRBD2 (5 bases). Germline assignment: CDR1 SGHNT and CDR2 YYREEE (reference sequence). The V and J ends lost 2 bases and 5 bases respectively, with 21 bases between them. The CDR3 runs 17 residues. As DNA, the CDR3 is TGTGCCAGCAGCTTTCTAGCAGTACTACCGCCCTTAGATACGCAGTATTTT. Its translation: CASSFLAVLPPLDTQYF.